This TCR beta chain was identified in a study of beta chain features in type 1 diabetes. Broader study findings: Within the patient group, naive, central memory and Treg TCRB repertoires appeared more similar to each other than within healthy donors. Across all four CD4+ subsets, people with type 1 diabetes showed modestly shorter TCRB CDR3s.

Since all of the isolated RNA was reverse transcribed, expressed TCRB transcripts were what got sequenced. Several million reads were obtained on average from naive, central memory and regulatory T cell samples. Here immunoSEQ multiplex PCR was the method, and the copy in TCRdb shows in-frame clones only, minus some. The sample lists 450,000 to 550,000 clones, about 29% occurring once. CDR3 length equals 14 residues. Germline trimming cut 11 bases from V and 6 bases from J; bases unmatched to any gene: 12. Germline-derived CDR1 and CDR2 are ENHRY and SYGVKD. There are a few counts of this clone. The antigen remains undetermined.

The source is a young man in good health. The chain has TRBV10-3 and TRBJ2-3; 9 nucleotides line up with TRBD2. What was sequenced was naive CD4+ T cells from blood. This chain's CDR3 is CAAHPSGTLDTQYF. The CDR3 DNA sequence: TGTGCCGCCCACCCTAGCGGGACTCTTGATACGCAGTATTTT.